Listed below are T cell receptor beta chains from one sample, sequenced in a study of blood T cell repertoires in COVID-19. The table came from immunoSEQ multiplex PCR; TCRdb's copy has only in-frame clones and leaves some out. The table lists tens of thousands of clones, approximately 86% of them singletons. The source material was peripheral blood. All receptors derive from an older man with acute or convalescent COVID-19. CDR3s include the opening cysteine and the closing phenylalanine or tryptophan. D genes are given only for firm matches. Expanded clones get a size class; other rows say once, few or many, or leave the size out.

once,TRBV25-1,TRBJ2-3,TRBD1,CASSNLRQGPLKDTQYF,TGTGCCAGCAGTAACCTCCGACAGGGGCCTCTAAAAGATACGCAGTATTTT
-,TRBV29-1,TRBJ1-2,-,CSVESGSPGYGYTF,TGCAGCGTTGAATCAGGCAGCCCCGGCTATGGCTACACCTTC
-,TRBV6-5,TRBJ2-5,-,CASSFRRTQETQYF,TGTGCCAGCAGTTTCCGTCGGACACAAGAGACCCAGTACTTC
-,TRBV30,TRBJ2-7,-,CAWSKRRLYEQYF,TGTGCCTGGAGTAAGAGAAGACTCTACGAGCAGTACTTC
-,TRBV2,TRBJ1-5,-,CASSGGEILQPQHF,TGTGCCAGCAGTGGGGGAGAAATACTCCAGCCCCAGCATTTT
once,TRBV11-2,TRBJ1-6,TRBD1,CASSSQGDANSPLHF,TGTGCCAGCAGCTCCCAGGGGGACGCCAATTCACCCCTCCACTTT
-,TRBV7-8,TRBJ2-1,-,CASTEQFF,TGTGCCAGCACGGAGCAGTTCTTC
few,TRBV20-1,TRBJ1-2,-,CSAGDDPGYTF,TGCAGTGCTGGTGATGATCCGGGTTACACCTTC
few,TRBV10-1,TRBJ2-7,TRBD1,CASSEGTDLRALVF,TGCGCCAGCAGTGAAGGGACAGACCTACGAGCATTAGTCTTC
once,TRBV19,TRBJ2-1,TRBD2,CASSSGRALEQFF,TGTGCCAGTAGTAGCGGGAGGGCCCTTGAGCAGTTCTTC
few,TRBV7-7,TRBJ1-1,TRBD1,CASSLGTDTEAFF,TGTGCCAGCAGCCTGGGGACAGACACTGAAGCTTTCTTT
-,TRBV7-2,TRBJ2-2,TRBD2,CASRSSSGSYTGELFF,TGTGCCAGCAGATCATCTAGCGGAAGTTACACCGGGGAGCTGTTTTTT
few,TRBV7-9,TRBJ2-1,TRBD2,CASSRTLAGRDEQFF,TGTGCCAGCAGCCGCACGCTAGCGGGACGTGATGAGCAGTTCTTC
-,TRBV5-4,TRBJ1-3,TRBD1,CASSLGDTGGLDTIYF,TGTGCCAGCAGCTTGGGGGACACAGGGGGCTTGGACACCATATATTTT
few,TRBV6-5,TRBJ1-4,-,CASSTRGNEKLFF,TGTGCCAGCAGTACCCGGGGTAATGAAAAACTGTTTTTT
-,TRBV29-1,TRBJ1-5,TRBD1,CSVGGQGEGQPQHF,TGCAGCGTCGGGGGACAGGGAGAAGGTCAGCCCCAGCATTTT
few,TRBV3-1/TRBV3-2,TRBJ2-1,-,CASSPNYNEQFF,TGTGCCAGCAGCCCAAACTACAATGAGCAGTTCTTC
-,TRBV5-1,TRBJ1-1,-,CASSMGRTEAFF,TGCGCCAGCAGCATGGGGAGAACTGAAGCTTTCTTT
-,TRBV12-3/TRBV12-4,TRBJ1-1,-,CASSSYGGSEAFF,TGTGCCAGCTCCTCGTACGGGGGGTCTGAAGCTTTCTTT
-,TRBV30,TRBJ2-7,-,CAWSSRAPYEQYF,TGTGCCTGGAGTTCCAGGGCCCCCTACGAGCAGTACTTC
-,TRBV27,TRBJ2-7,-,CASSTRTTYEQYF,TGTGCCAGCAGTACTCGGACAACCTACGAGCAGTACTTC
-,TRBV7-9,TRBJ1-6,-,CASSSAQDNSPLHF,TGTGCCAGCAGCTCGGCGCAGGATAATTCACCCCTCCACTTT
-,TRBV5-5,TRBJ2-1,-,CASSLILESNEQFF,TGTGCCAGCAGCTTAATACTAGAGAGCAATGAGCAGTTCTTC
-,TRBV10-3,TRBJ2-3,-,CAISALQARGGTDTQYF,TGTGCCATCAGTGCGTTACAGGCCAGGGGAGGCACAGATACGCAGTATTTT
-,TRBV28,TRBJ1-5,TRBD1,CASSLPGGLTGPQHF,TGTGCCAGCAGTTTACCAGGGGGCCTTACTGGGCCCCAGCATTTT
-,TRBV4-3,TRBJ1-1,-,CASSQGPGVNTEAFF,TGCGCCAGCAGCCAAGGACCGGGGGTGAACACTGAAGCTTTCTTT
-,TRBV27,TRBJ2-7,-,CASNRQGTYKQYF,TGTGCCAGCAATCGGCAGGGGACCTACAAGCAGTACTTC